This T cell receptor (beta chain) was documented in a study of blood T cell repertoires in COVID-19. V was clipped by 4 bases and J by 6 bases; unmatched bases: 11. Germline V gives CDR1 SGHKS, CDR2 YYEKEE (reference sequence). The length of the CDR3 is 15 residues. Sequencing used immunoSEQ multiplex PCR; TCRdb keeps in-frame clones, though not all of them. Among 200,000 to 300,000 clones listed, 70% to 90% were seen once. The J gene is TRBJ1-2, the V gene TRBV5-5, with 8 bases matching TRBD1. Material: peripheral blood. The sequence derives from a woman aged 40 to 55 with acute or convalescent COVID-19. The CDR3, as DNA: TGTGCCAGCAGCCCTGGACAGGGCCCTGGGAATGGCTACACCTTC. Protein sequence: CASSPGQGPGNGYTF.